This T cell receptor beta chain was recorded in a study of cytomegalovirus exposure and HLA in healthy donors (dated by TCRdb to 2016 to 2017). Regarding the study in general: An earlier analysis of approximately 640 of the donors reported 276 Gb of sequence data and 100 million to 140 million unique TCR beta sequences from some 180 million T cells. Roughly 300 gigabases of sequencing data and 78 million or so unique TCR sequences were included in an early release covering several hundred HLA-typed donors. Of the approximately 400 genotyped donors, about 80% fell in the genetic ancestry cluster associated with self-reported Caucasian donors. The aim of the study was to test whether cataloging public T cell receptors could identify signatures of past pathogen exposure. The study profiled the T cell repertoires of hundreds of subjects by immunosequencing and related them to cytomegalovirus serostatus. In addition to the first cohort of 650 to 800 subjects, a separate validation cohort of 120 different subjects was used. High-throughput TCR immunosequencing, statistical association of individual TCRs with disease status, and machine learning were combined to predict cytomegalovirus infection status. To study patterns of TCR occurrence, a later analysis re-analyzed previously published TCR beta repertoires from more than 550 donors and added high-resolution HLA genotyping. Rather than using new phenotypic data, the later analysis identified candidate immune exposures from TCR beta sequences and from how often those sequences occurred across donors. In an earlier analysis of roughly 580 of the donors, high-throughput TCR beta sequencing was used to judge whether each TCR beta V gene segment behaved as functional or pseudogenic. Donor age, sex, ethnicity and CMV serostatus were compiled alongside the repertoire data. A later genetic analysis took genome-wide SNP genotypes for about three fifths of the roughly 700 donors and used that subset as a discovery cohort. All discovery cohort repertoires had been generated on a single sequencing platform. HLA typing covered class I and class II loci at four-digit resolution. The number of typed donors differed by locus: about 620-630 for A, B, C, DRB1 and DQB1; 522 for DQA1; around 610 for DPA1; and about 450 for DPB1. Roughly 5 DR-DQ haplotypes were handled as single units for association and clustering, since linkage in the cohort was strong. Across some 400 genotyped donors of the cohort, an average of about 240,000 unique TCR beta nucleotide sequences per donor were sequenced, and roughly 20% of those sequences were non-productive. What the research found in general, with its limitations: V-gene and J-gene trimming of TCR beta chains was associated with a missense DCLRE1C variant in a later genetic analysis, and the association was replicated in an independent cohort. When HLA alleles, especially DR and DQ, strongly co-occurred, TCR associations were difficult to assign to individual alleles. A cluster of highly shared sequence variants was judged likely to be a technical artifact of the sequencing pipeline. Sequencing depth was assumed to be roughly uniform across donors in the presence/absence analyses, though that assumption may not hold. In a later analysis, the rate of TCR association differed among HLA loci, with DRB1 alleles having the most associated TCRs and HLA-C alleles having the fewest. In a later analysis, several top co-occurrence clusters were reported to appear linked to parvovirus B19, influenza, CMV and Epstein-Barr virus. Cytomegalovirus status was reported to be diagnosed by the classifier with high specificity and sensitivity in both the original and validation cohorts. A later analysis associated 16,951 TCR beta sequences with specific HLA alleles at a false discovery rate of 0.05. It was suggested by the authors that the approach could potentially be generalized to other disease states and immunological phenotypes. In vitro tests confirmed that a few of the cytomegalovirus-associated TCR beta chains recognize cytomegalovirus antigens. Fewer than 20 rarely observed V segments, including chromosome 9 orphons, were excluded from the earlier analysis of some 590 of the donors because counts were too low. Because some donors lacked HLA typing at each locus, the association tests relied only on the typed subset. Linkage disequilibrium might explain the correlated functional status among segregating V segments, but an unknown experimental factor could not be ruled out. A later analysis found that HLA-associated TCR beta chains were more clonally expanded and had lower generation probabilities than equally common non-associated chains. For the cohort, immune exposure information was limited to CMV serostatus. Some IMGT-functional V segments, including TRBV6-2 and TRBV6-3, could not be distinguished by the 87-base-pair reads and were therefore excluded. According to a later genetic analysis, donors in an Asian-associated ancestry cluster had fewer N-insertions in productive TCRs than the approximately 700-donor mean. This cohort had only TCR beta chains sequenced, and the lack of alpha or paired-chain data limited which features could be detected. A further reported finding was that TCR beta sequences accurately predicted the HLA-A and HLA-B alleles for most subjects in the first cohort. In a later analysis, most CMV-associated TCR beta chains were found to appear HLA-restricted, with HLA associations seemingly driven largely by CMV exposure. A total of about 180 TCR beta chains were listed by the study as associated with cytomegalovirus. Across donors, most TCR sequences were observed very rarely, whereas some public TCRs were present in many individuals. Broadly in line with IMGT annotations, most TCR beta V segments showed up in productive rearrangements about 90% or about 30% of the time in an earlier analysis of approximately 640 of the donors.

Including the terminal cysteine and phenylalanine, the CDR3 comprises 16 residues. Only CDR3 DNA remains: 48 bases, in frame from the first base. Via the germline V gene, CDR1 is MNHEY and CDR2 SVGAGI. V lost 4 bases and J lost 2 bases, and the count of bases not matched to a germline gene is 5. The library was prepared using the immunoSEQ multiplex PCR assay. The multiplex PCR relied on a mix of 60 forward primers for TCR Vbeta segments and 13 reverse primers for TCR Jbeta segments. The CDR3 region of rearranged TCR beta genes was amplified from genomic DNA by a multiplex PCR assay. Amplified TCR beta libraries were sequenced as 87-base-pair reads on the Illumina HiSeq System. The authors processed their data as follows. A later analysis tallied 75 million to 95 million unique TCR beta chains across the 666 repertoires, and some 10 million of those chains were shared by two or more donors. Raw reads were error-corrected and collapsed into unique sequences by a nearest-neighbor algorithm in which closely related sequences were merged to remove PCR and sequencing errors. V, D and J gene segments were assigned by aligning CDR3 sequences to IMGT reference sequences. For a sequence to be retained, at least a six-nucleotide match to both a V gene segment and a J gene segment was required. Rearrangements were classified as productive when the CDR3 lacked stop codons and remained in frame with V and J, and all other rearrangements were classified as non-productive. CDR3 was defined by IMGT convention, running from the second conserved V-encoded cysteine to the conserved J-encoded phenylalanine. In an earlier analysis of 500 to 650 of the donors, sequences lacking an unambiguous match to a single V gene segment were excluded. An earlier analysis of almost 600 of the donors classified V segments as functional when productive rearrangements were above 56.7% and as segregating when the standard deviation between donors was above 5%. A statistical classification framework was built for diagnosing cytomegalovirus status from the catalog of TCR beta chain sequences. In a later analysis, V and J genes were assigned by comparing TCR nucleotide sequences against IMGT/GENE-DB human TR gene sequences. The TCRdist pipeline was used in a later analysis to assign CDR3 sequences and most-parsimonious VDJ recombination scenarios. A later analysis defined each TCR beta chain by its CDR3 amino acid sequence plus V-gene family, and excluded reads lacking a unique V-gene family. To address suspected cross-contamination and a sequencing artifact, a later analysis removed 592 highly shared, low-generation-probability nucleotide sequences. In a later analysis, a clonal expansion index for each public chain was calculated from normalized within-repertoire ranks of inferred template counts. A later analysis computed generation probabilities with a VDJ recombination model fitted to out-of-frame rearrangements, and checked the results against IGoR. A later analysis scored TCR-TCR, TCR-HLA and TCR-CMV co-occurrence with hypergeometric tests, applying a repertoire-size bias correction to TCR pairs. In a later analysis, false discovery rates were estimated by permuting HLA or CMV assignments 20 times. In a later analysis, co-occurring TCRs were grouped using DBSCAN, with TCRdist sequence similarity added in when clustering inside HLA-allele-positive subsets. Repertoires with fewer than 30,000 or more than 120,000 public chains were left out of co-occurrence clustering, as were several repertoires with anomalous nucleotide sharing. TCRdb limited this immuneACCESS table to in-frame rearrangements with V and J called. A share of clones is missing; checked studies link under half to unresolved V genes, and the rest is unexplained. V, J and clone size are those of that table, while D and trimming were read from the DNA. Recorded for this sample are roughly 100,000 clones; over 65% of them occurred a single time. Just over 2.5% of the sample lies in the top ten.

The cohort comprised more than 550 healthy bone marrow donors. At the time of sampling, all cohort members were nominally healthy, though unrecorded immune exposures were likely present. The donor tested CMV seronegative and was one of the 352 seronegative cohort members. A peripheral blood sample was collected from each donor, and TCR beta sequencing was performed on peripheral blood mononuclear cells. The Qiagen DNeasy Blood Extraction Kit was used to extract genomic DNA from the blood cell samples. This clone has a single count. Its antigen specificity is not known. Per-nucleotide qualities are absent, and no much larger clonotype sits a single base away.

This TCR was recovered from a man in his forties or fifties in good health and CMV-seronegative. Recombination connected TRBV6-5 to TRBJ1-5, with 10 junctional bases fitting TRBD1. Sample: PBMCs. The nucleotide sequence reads TGTGCCAGCAGTTGGTCCGGGACAGGGGGCAATCAGCCCCAGCATTTT. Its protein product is CASSWSGTGGNQPQHF.